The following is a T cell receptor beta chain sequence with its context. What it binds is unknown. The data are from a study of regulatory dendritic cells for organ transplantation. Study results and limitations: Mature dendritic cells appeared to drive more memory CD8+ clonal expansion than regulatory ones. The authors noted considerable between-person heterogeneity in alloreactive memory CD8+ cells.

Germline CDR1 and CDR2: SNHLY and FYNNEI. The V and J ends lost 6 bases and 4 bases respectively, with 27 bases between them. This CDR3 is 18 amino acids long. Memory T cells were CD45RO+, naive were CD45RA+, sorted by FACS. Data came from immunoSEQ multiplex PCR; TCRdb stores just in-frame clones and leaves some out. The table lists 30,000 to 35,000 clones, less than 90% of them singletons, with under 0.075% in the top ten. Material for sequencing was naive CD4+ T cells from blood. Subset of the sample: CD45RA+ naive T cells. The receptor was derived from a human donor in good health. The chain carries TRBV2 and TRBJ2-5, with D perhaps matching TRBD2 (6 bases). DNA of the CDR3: TGTGCCAGCAGACACCGCACCCCGGGGGTAGCCACGGGAGAGACCCAGTACTTC. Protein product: CASRHRTPGVATGETQYF.